This T cell receptor beta chain is drawn from a study of T cell changes during pregnancy in multiple sclerosis. Looked up from germline, CDR1 is SGHAT and CDR2 is FQNNGV. The CDR3 runs 14 residues. Trimming removed 4 bases at V and 9 bases at J, with 16 bases between. Profiled with immunoSEQ multiplex PCR; TCRdb holds only in-frame clones, not every one. The profile shows under 75,000 clones, 92% of them singletons. The rearrangement uses TRBV11-2 and TRBJ2-1; D might be TRBD1 (5 bases). The receptor's source is a female donor in good health, enrolled as a control in a pregnancy study. The specimen was peripheral blood, collected in the third trimester of pregnancy. In DNA, the CDR3 is TGTGCCAGCAGCTCCAGCCATGGGGCAGGTGAGCAGTTCTTC. Translating gives CASSSSHGAGEQFF.